This T cell receptor beta chain is from a study of blood T cells in healthy people across ages. In the case of this clonotype: Its specificity is unknown.

Findings and limits, study-wide: It was the long-lived donors that had more naive CD4+ cells and higher diversity than aged donors.

Per the germline V gene, CDR1 is SGHTA and CDR2 is FQGTGA. The CDR3 totals 13 residues. A sample-barcoded 5' primer and a J-beta primer mix were used in a second PCR of roughly 6 to 11 cycles. TCRdb re-analysed the 5' RACE reads in MiXCR, keeping a single row per CDR3 protein. The sample records over 1.5 million distinct CDR3 sequences, roughly 49% being singletons. The sample providers were healthy Caucasian people from Russia, aged roughly 6 to 100. Donors gave roughly 10 milliliters of peripheral blood apiece. Sequencing input: blood. V gene TRBV7-3 combines with J gene TRBJ2-7; tentative D call: TRBD2 (5 bases). The J call may be wrong; the DNA end is better matched by TRBJ2-5. The clonotype comes from a woman in her thirties or forties in good health. CDR3 sequence reads: CASSSAGYETQYF. The CDR3, as DNA: TGTGCCAGCAGCTCCGCGGGCTACGAGACCCAGTACTTC.